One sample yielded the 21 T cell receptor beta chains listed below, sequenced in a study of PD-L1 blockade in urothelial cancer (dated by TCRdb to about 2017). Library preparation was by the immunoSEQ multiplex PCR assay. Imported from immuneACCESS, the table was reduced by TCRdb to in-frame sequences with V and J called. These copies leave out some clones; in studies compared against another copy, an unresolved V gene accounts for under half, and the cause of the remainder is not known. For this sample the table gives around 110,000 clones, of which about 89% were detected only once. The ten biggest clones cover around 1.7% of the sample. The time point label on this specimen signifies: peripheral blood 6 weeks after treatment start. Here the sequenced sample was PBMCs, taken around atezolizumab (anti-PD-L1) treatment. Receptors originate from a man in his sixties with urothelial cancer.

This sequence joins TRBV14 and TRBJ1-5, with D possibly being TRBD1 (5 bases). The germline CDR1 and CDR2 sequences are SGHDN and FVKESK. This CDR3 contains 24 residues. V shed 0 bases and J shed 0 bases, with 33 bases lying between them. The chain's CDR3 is CASSQDMGRGVRELNRNSNQPQHF. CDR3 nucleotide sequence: TGTGCCAGCAGCCAAGATATGGGTCGGGGGGTAAGAGAACTTAACCGTAATAGCAATCAGCCCCAGCATTTT. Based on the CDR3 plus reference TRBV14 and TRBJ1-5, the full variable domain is EAGVTQFPSHSVIEKGQTVTLRCDPISGHDNLYWYRRVMGKEIKFLLHFVKESKQDESGMPNNRFLAERTGGTYSTLKVQPAELEDSGVYFCASSQDMGRGVRELNRNSNQPQHFGDGTRLSIL.

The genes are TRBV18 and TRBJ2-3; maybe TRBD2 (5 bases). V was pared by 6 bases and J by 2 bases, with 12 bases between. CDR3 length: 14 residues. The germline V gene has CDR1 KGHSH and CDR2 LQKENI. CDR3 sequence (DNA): TGTGCCAGCTCCCTTGGGAGTGACACAGATACGCAGTATTTT. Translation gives CASSLGSDTDTQYF. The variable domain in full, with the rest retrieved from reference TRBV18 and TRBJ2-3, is NAGVMQNPRHLVRRRGQEARLRCSPMKGHSHVYWYRQLPEEGLKFMVYLQKENIIDESGMPKERFSAEFPKEGPSILRIQQVVRGDSAAYFCASSLGSDTDTQYFGPGTRLTVL.

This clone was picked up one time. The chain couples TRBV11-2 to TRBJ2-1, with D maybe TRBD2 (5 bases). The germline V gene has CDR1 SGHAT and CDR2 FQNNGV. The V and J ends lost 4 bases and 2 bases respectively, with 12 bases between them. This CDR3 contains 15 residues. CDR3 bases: TGTGCCAGCAGCTCGTATGGGGAGACCTACAATGAGCAGTTCTTC. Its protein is CASSSYGETYNEQFF.

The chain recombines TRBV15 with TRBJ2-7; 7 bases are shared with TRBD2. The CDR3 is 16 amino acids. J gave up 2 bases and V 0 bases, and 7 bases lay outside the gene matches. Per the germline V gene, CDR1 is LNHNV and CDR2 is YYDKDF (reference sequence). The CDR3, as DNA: TGTGCCACCAGCAGAGATCGGGCTAGCGGCCCCTACGAGCAGTACTTC. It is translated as CATSRDRASGPYEQYF.

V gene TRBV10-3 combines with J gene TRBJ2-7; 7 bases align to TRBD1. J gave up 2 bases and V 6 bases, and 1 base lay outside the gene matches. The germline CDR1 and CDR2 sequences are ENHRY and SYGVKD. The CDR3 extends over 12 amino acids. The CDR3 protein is CAISDRAYEQYF. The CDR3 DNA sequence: TGTGCCATCAGCGACAGGGCCTACGAGCAGTACTTC.

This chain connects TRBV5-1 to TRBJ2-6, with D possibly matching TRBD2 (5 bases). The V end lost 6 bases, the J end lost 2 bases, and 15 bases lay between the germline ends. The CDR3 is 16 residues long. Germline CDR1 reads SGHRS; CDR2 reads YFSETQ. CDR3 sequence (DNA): TGCGCCAGCACCCCTAGAGGGTGGACTGGGGCCAACGTCCTGACTTTC. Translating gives CASTPRGWTGANVLTF.

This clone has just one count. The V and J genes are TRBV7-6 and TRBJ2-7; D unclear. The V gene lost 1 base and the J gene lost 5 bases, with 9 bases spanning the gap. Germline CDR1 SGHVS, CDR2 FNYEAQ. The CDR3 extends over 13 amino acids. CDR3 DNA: TGTGCCAGCAGCTTAGGACGGGTCCACGAGCAGTACTTC. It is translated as CASSLGRVHEQYF. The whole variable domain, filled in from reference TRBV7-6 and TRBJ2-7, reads GAGVSQSPRYKVTKRGQDVALRCDPISGHVSLYWYRQALGQGPEFLTYFNYEAQQDKSGLPNDRFSAERPEGSISTLTIQRTEQRDSAMYRCASSLGRVHEQYFGPGTRLTVT.

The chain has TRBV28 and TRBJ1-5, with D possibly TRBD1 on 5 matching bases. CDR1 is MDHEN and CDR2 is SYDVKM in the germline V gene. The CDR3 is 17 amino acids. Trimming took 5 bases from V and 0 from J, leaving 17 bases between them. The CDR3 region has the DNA TGTGCCAGCAGTCCTGGAGGGGCGGTGGATAGCAATCAGCCCCAGCATTTT. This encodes CASSPGGAVDSNQPQHF.

CDR3 amino acids: CASRQQGGNEKLFF. The CDR3 DNA follows: TGTGCATCGCGGCAACAGGGGGGAAATGAAAAACTGTTTTTT. The chain has TRBV28 and TRBJ1-4; 8 bases agree with TRBD1. The length of the CDR3 is 14 residues. The germline V gene has CDR1 MDHEN and CDR2 SYDVKM.

Written as DNA, the CDR3 is TGTGCCAGTAGTATGGATGAGCGCCCAAGCACAGATACGCAGTATTTT. Protein product: CASSMDERPSTDTQYF. The rearrangement links TRBV19 to TRBJ2-3; no clear D gene. The V end lost 3 bases, the J end lost 0 bases, and 13 bases lay between the germline ends. Germline V gene lookup returns CDR1 LNHDA and CDR2 SQIVND (reference sequence). The CDR3 runs 16 residues.

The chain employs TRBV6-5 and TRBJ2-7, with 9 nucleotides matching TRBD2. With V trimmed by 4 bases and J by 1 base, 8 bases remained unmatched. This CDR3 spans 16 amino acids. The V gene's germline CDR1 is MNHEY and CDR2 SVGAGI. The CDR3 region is CASSFASGTISYEQYF. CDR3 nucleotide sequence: TGTGCCAGCAGTTTCGCTAGCGGGACGATTTCCTACGAGCAGTACTTC.

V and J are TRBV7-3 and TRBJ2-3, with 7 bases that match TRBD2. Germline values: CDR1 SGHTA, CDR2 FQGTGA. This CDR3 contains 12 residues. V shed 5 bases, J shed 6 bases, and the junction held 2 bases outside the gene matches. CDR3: CASSPGGDTQYF. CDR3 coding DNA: TGTGCCAGCAGCCCCGGGGGGGATACGCAGTATTTT.

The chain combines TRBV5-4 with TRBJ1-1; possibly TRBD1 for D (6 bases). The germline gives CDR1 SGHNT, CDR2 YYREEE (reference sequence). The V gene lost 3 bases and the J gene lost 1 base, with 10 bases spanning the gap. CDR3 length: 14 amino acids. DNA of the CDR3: TGTGCCAGCAGCTCCCGGGGACAGAACACTGAAGCTTTCTTT. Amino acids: CASSSRGQNTEAFF. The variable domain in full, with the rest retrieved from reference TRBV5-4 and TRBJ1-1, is ETGVTQSPTHLIKTRGQQVTLRCSSQSGHNTVSWYQQALGQGPQFIFQYYREEENGRGNFPPRFSGLQFPNYSSELNVNALELDDSALYLCASSSRGQNTEAFFGQGTRLTVV.

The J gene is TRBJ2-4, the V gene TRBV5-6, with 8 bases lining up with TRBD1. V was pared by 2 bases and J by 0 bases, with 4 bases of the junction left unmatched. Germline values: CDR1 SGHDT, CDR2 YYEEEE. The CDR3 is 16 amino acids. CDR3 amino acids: CASSFRGRIAKNIQYF. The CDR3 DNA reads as TGTGCCAGCAGCTTCAGGGGGCGAATAGCCAAAAACATTCAGTACTTC. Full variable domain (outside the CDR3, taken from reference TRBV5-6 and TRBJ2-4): DAGVTQSPTHLIKTRGQQVTLRCSPKSGHDTVSWYQQALGQGPQFIFQYYEEEERQRGNFPDRFSGHQFPNYSSELNVNALLLGDSALYLCASSFRGRIAKNIQYFGAGTRLSVL.

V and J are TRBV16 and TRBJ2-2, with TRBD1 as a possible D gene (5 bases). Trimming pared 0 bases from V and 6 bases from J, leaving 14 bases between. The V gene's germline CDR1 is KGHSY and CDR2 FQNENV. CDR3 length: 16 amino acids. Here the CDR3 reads CASSQSTGPPPGELFF. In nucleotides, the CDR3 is TGTGCCAGCAGCCAATCCACAGGCCCACCACCCGGGGAGCTGTTTTTT.

CDR3 DNA sequence: TGTGCCAGCAGCGCGGGGATGGCTAGCGGGAGAGCAGATACGCAGTATTTT. This translates into CASSAGMASGRADTQYF. The chain employs TRBV11-2 and TRBJ2-3; 10 bases line up with TRBD2. The CDR3 extends over 17 amino acids. Germline V gene data show CDR1 as SGHAT and CDR2 as FQNNGV. Trimming at V came to 5 bases and at J to 4 bases, leaving 12 bases not matched to a gene.

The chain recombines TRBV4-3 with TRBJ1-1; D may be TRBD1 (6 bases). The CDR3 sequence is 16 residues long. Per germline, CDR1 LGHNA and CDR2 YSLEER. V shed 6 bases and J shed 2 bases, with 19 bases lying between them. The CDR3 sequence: CASSPGWDIKNTEAFF. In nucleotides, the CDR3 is TGCGCCAGCAGTCCAGGTTGGGACATAAAAAACACTGAAGCTTTCTTT.

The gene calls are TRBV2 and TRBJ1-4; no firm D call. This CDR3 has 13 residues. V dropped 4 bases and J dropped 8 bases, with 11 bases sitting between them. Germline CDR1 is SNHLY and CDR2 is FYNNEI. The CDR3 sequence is CASSGESGEKLFF. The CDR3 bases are TGTGCCAGCAGTGGGGAGAGCGGCGAAAAACTGTTTTTT.

The CDR3 DNA reads TGTGCCAGCAGACGGTACGGCACCGGGGAGCTGTTTTTT. Protein product: CASRRYGTGELFF. V and J are TRBV6-4 and TRBJ2-2; no clear D. The CDR3 has 13 residues. Germline V gives CDR1 MRHNA, CDR2 SNTAGT. V dropped 6 bases and J dropped 4 bases, with 9 bases sitting between them.

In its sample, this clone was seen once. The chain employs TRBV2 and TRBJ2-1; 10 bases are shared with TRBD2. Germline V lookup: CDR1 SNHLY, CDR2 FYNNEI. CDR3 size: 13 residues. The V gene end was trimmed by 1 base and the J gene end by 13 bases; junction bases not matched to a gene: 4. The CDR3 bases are TGTGCCAGCAGTGAAGTAGCGGGAGGTGTACAGTTCTTC. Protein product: CASSEVAGGVQFF.

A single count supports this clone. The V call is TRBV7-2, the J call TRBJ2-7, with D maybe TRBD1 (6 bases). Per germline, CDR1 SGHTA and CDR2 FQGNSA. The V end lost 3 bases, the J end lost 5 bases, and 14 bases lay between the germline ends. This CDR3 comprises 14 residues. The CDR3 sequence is CASSFPDRFNEQYF. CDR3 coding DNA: TGTGCCAGCAGCTTTCCCGACAGGTTTAACGAGCAGTACTTC.